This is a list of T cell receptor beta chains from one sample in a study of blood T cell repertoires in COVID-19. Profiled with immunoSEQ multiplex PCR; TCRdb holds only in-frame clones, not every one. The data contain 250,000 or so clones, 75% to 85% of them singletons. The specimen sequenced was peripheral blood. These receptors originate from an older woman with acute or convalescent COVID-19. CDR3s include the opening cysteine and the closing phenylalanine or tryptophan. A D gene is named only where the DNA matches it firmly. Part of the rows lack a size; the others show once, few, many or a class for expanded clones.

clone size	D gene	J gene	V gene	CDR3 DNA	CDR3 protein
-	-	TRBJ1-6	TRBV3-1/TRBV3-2	TGTGCCAGCAGCTCAACAGGGTGTCGGGTTGCCTCACCCCTCCACTTT	CASSSTGCRVASPLHF
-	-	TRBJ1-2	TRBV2	TGTGCCAGCAGAGAACAGGGAACTAACTATGGCTACACCTTC	CASREQGTNYGYTF
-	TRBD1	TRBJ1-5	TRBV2	TGTGCCGCCGGGGGACAGGGTAATCAGCCCCAGCATTTT	CAAGGQGNQPQHF
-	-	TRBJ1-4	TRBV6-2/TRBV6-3	TGTGCCAGCAGTTACATTACATGGAGAGAGTTGTTTTTT	CASSYITWRELFF
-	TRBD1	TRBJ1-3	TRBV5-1	TGCGCCAGCAGCTTAGAGGGGGCTGTAGCTGGAAACACCATATATTTT	CASSLEGAVAGNTIYF
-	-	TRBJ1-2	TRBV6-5	TGTGCCAGCAGTTACTTAACCGACAGTCCGACCTATGGCTACACCTTC	CASSYLTDSPTYGYTF
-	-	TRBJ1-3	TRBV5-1	TGCGCCAGCAGAGGGCAGGGCGAAGGAAACACCATATATTTT	CASRGQGEGNTIYF
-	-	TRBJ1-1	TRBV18	TGTGCCAGCTCACTGAATGAGATCACTGAAGCTTTCTTT	CASSLNEITEAFF
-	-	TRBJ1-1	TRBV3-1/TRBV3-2	TGTGCCAGCAGCCTAGGGGGGGGCACTGAAGCTTTCTTT	CASSLGGGTEAFF
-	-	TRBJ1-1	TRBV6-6	TGTGCCAGCATCGGGGTGAACACTGAAGCTTTCTTT	CASIGVNTEAFF
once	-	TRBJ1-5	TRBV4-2	TGTGCCAGCAGCCACGGGGAGAGCAATCAGCCCCAGCATTTT	CASSHGESNQPQHF
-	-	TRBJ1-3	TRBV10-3	TGTGCCATTAGGGTAAGCGTTGGACAGCAGGGCTCTGGAAACACCATATATTTT	CAIRVSVGQQGSGNTIYF
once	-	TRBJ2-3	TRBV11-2	TGTGCCAGCAGCCCCTCGCGTCCCACAGATACGCAGTATTTT	CASSPSRPTDTQYF
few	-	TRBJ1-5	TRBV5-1	TGCGCCAGCAGCCCTGGGGAGGAGAATCAGCCCCAGCATTTT	CASSPGEENQPQHF
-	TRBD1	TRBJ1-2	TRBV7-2	TGTGCCAGCAGCCCTTTGGGACAGGGGGACTATGGCTACACCTTC	CASSPLGQGDYGYTF
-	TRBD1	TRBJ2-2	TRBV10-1	TGCGCCAGCAGTAACGGACAGGGGGCGTCCGGGGAGCTGTTTTTT	CASSNGQGASGELFF
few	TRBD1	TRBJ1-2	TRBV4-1	TGCGCCAGCAGCCACCCGGGGACAGGGAAGGGCTACACCTTC	CASSHPGTGKGYTF
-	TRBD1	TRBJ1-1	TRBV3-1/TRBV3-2	TGTGCCAGCAGCCACCTAACAGGGGGATGGAGCACTGAAGCTTTCTTT	CASSHLTGGWSTEAFF
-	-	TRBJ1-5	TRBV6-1	TGTGTTGCGGGGAGCAATCAGCCCCAGCATTTT	CVAGSNQPQHF
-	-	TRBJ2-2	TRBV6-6	TGTGCCAGCAGTCTCGGGCTGGGGCTGGGGGAGCTGTTTTTT	CASSLGLGLGELFF
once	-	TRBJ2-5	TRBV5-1	TGCGCCAGCAGCGTTACGACTATGGAGACCCAGTACTTC	CASSVTTMETQYF
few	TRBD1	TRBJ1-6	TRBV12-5	TGTGCTAGTGGTTTGGGACAGGGCTTTAATAATTCACCCCTCCACTTT	CASGLGQGFNNSPLHF
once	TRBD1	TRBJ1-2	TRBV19	TGTGCCAGTACCCGGACAGGGGATGGCTACACCTTC	CASTRTGDGYTF
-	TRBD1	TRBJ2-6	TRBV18	TGTGCCAGCTCACCACTGACAGGGGCTGGGGCCAACGTCCTGACTTTC	CASSPLTGAGANVLTF
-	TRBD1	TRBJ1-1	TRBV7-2	TGTGCCAGCAGCTTAGACCCAGGGGGGAACACTGAAGCTTTCTTT	CASSLDPGGNTEAFF
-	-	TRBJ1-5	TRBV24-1	TGTGCCACCAGTGATGCGTCCCGGGACATATTATATCAGCCCCAGCATTTT	CATSDASRDILYQPQHF
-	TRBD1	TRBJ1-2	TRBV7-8	TGTGCCAGCAGCTTGGCGGGACAGTCGTTTAACTATGGCTACACCTTC	CASSLAGQSFNYGYTF
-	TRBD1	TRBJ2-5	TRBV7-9	TGTGCCAGCAGCTTGGGACTGACAGGGGGGGAGACCCAGTACTTC	CASSLGLTGGETQYF
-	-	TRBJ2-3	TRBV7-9	TGTGCCAGCAGCTTTAACGGGGATACGCAGTATTTT	CASSFNGDTQYF
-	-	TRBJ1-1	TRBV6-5	TGTGCCAGCAGATTGGGACTTATGAACACTGAAGCTTTCTTT	CASRLGLMNTEAFF
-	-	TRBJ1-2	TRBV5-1	TGCGCCAGCAGCTTCGCTGCGACTGTCTATGGCTACACCTTC	CASSFAATVYGYTF
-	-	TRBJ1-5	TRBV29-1	TGCAGCGTTGGAGAGTATAGCAATCAGCCCCAGCATTTT	CSVGEYSNQPQHF
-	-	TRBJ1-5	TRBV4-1	TGCGCCAGCAGCCAATCGGGTGGGGGGATCAATCAGCCCCAGCATTTT	CASSQSGGGINQPQHF
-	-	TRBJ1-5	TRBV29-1	TGCAGCGTTGAGGAGAATAGCAATCAGCCCCAGCATTTT	CSVEENSNQPQHF
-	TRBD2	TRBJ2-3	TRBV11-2	TGTGCCAGCAGCCCTAGACTAGCTCCAGATACGCAGTATTTT	CASSPRLAPDTQYF
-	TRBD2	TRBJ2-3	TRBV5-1	TGCGCCAGCAGCCCGGGGACTAGCACCGACACAGATACGCAGTATTTT	CASSPGTSTDTDTQYF
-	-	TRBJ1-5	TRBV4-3	TGCGCCAGCAGCCAAGACAGGGGTTCGGGGCAGCCCCAGCATTTT	CASSQDRGSGQPQHF
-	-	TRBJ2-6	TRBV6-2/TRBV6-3	TGTGCCAGCAGTTACGGACAGCTTGAGCTCTTAGGGGCCAACGTCCTGACTTTC	CASSYGQLELLGANVLTF
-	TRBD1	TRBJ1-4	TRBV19	TGTGCCAGTGTCCGACAGGGCGGAAATGAAAAACTGTTTTTT	CASVRQGGNEKLFF
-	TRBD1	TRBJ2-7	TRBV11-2	TGTGCCAGCAGCTTAGAGACAGGGGTCTACGAGCAGTACTTC	CASSLETGVYEQYF
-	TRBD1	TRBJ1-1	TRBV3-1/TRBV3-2	TGTGCCAGCAGCCCTGGGACAGCCACTGAAGCTTTCTTT	CASSPGTATEAFF
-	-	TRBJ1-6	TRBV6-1	TGTGCCAGCAGTGAAGATGGGGAGTCCTATAATTCACCCCTCCACTTT	CASSEDGESYNSPLHF
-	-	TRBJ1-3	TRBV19	TGTGCCAGTAGTATGGCCAGGATTGGTGGAAACACCATATATTTT	CASSMARIGGNTIYF
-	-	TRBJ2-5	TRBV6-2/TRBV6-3	TGTGCCAGCAGTTACGATGGTTCTCCCAGGGGAGAGACCCAGTACTTC	CASSYDGSPRGETQYF
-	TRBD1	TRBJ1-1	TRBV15	TGTGCCACCAGCAGGACAGGGGCCCGGGGCACTGAAGCTTTCTTT	CATSRTGARGTEAFF
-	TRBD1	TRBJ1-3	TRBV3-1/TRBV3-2	TGTGCCAGCAGCCAAACAGGGGGGTCAGGAAACACCATATATTTT	CASSQTGGSGNTIYF
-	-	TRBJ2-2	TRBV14	TGTGCCAGCAGCCAAGGAGGGACCGGGGAGCTGTTTTTT	CASSQGGTGELFF
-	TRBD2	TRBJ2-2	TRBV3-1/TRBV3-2	TGTGCCAGCAGCCAGGGAGCGGGGGGGAACACCGGGGAGCTGTTTTTT	CASSQGAGGNTGELFF
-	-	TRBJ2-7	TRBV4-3	TGCGCCAGCAGCCAAGACGGCAGGTCGCACGAGCAGTACTTC	CASSQDGRSHEQYF
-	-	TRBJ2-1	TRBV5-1	TGCGCCAGCAGCCCCACCGGGACTGCTTACAATGAGCAGTTCTTC	CASSPTGTAYNEQFF
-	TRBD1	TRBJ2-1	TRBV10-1	TGCGCCAGCAGTGACGGACAGGGGGGTTTCTACAATGAGCAGTTCTTC	CASSDGQGGFYNEQFF
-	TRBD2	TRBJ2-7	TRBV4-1	TGCGCCAGCAGCCCCGCCGGGTGGGAGGGCAGCTCCTACGAGCAGTACTTC	CASSPAGWEGSSYEQYF